This T cell receptor (beta chain) was sequenced in a study of cytomegalovirus exposure and HLA in healthy donors. The PCR made use of 60 Vbeta and 13 Jbeta primers. Profiling relied on immunoSEQ multiplex PCR, and the TCRdb table lists in-frame clones only, not all of them. Of approximately 130,000 clones in the sample, roughly four fifths were seen once. This clone has just a few counts. Germline lookup yields CDR1 LNHNV and CDR2 YYDKDF (reference sequence). V was trimmed by 7 bases and J by 5 bases, leaving 17 bases between them. This CDR3 region has 14 residues. The receptor's source is a woman aged 40 to 55 in good health and CMV-seropositive. The rearrangement links TRBV15 to TRBJ1-1; no firm D call. Sequenced input: PBMCs. CDR3 amino acids: CATTHSGAWTEAFF. CDR3 bases: TGTGCCACCACCCATAGCGGAGCTTGGACTGAAGCTTTCTTT. Combining the CDR3 with reference TRBV15 and TRBJ1-1 gives the whole variable domain DAMVIQNPRYQVTQFGKPVTLSCSQTLNHNVMYWYQQKSSQAPKLLFHYYDKDFNNEADTPDNFQSRRPNTSFCFLDIRSPGLGDTAMYLCATTHSGAWTEAFFGQGTRLTVV.